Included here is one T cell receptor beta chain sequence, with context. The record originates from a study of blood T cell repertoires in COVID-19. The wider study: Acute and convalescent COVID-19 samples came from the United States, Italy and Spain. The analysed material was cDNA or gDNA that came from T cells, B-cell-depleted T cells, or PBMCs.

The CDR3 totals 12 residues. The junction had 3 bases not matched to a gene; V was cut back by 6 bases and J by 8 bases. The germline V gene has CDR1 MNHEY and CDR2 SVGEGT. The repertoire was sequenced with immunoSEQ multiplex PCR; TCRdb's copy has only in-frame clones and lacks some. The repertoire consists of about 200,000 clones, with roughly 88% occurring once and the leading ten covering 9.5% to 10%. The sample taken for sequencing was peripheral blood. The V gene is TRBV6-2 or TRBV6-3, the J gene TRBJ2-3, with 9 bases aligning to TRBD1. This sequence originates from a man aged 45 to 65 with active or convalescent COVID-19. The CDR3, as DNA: TGTGCCAGCAGCCCGACAGGGGGTACGCAGTATTTT. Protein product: CASSPTGGTQYF.